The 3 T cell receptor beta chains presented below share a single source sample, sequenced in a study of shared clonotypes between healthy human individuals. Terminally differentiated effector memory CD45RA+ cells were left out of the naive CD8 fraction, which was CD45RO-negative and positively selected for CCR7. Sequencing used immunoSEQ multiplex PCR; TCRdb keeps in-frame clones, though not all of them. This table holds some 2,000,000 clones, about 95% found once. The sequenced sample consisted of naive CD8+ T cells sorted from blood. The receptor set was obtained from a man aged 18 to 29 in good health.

The CDR3 region is CASSQSPMDRGNGYTF. CDR3 nucleotide sequence: TGCGCCAGCAGCCAATCCCCTATGGACAGGGGGAATGGCTACACCTTC. V usage is TRBV4-3 and J usage is TRBJ1-2, with 10 bases lining up with TRBD1. Trimming took 2 bases from V and 6 from J; bases not matched to a gene: 9. CDR3 length: 16 amino acids. CDR1 is LGHNA and CDR2 is YSLEER in the germline V gene.

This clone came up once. The CDR3 DNA reads as TGTGCCAGCAGGACAGGGGGGGCTTACAATGAGCAGTTCTTC. The encoded protein is CASRTGGAYNEQFF. The chain joins TRBV13 to TRBJ2-1; 9 bases align to TRBD1. After removal of 6 bases from V and 4 bases from J, the junction contained 4 bases not matched to a gene. Germline-derived CDR1 and CDR2 are PRHDT and FYEKMQ (reference sequence). The CDR3 totals 14 residues.

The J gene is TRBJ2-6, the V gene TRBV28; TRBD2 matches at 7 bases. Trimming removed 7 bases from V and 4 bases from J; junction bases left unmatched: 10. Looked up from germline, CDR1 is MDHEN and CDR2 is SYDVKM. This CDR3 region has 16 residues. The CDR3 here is CASIPRGGTGANVLTF. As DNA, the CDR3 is TGTGCCAGCATCCCGCGGGGAGGGACGGGGGCCAACGTCCTGACTTTC.